This T cell receptor (beta chain) stems from a study of blood T cell repertoires in COVID-19. In the study overall: Samples came from the United States, Italy and Spain, spanning acute and convalescent COVID-19. PBMCs, B-cell-depleted T cells, or T cells were the source of the cDNA or gDNA that made up the material.

Original processing methods: Nucleated cell number was recorded as an estimate derived from reference gene primer amplification. The assay was immunoSEQ multiplex PCR, and TCRdb's table has in-frame clones only and misses some. V and J calls and clone size are those listed in that table; D and trimming were worked out from the DNA. The sample has fewer than 250,000 clones; 70% to 90% are singletons. The clonotype originates from a woman in her 70s with active or convalescent COVID-19. Sequencing was performed on peripheral blood.

The CDR3 reads CASSIPGYGYTF. The CDR3 DNA follows: TGTGCCAGTAGTATCCCAGGCTATGGCTACACCTTC. This sequence joins TRBV19 and TRBJ1-2; D remains ambiguous. Germline V gene lookup returns CDR1 LNHDA and CDR2 SQIVND (reference sequence). The CDR3 sequence is 12 residues long. Trimming left V 3 bases short and J 4 bases short, with 6 bases between.